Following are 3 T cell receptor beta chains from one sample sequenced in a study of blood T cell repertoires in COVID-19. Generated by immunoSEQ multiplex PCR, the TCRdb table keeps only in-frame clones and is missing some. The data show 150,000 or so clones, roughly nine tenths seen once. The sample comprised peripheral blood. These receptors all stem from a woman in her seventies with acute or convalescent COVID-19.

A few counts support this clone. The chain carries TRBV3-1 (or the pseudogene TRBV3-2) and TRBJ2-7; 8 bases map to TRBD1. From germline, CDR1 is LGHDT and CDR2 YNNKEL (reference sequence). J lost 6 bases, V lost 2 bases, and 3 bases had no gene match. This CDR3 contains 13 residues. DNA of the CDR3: TGTGCCAGCAGCCAAAGACAGGGGCTCGAGCAGTACTTC. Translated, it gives CASSQRQGLEQYF.

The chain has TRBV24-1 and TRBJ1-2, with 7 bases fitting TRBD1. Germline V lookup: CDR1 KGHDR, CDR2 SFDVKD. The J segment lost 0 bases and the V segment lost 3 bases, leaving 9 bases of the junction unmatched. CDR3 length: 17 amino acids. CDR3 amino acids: CATSDPSGTAANYGYTF. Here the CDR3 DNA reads TGTGCCACCAGTGATCCCTCCGGGACAGCTGCTAACTATGGCTACACCTTC.

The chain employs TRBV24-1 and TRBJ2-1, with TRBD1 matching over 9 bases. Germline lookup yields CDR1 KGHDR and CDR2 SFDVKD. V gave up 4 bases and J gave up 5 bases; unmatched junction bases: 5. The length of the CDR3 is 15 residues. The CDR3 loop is CATSDPGQGNNEQFF. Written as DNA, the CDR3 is TGTGCCACCAGTGACCCGGGACAGGGAAACAATGAGCAGTTCTTC.